The text below deals with one T cell receptor (beta chain). Its antigen is unknown. The protocol was immunoSEQ multiplex PCR, while the TCRdb copy is restricted to in-frame clones and leaves out a portion. The table lists approximately 200,000 clones, around 83% of them singletons, with roughly 13% in the top ten. Germline CDR1 and CDR2: MNHNY and SVGAGI (reference sequence). V gave up 5 bases and J gave up 3 bases, with 14 bases separating them. The CDR3 consists of 14 residues. This sample was included in a study of cytomegalovirus exposure and HLA in healthy donors. Study background: The 550 to 700 first-cohort repertoires and the roughly 120 validation repertoires shared the same platform, a later analysis reported. Study-wide points: Researchers reported that a few CMV-associated chains were confirmed in vitro as CMV antigen-specific. Diagnosis of cytomegalovirus status made by the classifier reportedly showed high specificity and sensitivity. Researchers counted some 150 TCR beta chains as cytomegalovirus-associated.

Sequenced input: PBMCs. The chain couples TRBV6-6 to TRBJ2-7, with D possibly matching TRBD1 (5 bases). The clonotype comes from a woman in her 30s in good health and CMV-seropositive. The CDR3 sequence is CASSQQSTVYEQYF. The CDR3 region has the DNA TGTGCCAGCAGTCAACAATCGACAGTCTACGAGCAGTACTTC.